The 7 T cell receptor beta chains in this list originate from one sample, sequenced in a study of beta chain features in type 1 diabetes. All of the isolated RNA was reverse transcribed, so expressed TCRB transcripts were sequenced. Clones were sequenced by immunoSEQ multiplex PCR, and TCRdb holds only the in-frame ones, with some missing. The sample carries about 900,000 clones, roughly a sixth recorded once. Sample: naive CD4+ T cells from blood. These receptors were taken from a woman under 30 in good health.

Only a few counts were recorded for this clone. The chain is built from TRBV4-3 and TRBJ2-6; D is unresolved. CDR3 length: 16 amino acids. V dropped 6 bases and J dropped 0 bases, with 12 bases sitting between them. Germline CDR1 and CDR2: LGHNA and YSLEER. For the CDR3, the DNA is TGCGCCAGCAGTCTGCTGACGGGCTCTGGGGCCAACGTCCTGACTTTC. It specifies CASSLLTGSGANVLTF.

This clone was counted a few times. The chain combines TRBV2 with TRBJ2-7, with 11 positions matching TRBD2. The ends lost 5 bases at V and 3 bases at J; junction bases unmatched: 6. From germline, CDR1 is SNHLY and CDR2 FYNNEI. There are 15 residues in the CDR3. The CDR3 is CASSTGTSGYYEQYF. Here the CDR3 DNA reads TGTGCCAGCAGTACCGGGACTAGCGGCTACTACGAGCAGTACTTC.

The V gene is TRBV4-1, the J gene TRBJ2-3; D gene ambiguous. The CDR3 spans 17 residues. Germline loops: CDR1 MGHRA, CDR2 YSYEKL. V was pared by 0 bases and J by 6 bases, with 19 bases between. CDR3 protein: CASSQDLGNPKSDTQYF. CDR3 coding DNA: TGCGCCAGCAGCCAAGATCTGGGGAACCCCAAGAGCGATACGCAGTATTTT.

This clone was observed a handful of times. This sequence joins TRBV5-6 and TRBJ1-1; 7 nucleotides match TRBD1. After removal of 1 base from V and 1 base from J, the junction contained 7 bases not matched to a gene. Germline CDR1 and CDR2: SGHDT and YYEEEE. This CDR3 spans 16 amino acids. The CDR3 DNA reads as TGTGCCAGCAGCTTGCGCCCGGGACAGTGGAACACTGAAGCTTTCTTT. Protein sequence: CASSLRPGQWNTEAFF. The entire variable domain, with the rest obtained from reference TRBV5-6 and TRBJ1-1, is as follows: DAGVTQSPTHLIKTRGQQVTLRCSPKSGHDTVSWYQQALGQGPQFIFQYYEEEERQRGNFPDRFSGHQFPNYSSELNVNALLLGDSALYLCASSLRPGQWNTEAFFGQGTRLTVV.

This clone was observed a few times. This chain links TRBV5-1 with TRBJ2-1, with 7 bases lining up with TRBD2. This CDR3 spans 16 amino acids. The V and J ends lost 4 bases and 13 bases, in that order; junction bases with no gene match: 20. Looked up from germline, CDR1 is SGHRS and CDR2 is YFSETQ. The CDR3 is CASSLGYRGSVGAQFF. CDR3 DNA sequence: TGCGCCAGCAGCCTAGGTTATCGCGGGAGCGTGGGTGCACAGTTCTTC.

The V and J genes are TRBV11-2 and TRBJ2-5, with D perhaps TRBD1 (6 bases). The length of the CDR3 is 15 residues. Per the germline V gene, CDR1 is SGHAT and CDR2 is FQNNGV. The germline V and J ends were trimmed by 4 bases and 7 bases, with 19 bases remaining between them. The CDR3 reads CASSSPGQGLATQYF. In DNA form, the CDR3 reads TGTGCCAGCAGCTCCCCCGGGCAGGGGTTGGCGACCCAGTACTTC.

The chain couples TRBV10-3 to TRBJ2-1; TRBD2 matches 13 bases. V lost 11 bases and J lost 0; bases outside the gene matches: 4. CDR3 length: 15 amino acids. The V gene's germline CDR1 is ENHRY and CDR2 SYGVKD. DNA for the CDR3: TGTGCCGTTAGGACTAGCGGGGGCTCCTACAATGAGCAGTTCTTC. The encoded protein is CAVRTSGGSYNEQFF.